Presented here are 21 T cell receptor beta chains from one specimen sequenced in a study of blood T cell repertoires in COVID-19. TCRdb's copy holds only in-frame clones and misses some; the assay was immunoSEQ multiplex PCR. The sample carries more than 100,000 clones, about 92% recorded once. The sequencing input was peripheral blood. These receptors came from an elderly woman in a cohort sampled during active COVID-19.

The chain joins TRBV12-5 to TRBJ2-5, with TRBD1 matching over 8 bases. This CDR3 is 15 amino acids long. Losses at the gene ends were 6 bases for V and 2 bases for J; bases not matched to a gene: 8. Germline CDR1 and CDR2: LGHNT and FRNRAP. CDR3 nucleotides: TGTGCTAGTGGGGAAGGACAGGGCACTCAAGAGACCCAGTACTTC. It translates to CASGEGQGTQETQYF.

This chain uses TRBV28 with TRBJ2-3; 8 nucleotides line up with TRBD1. Germline assignment: CDR1 MDHEN and CDR2 SYDVKM. This CDR3 spans 15 amino acids. The V and J ends lost 5 bases and 4 bases, in that order; junction bases with no gene match: 8. CDR3 region: CASSKLDREADTQYF. CDR3 nucleotides: TGTGCCAGCAGTAAATTGGACAGGGAGGCAGATACGCAGTATTTT.

The chain recombines TRBV19 with TRBJ1-1; TRBD1 matches at 9 bases. The CDR3 loop spans 17 amino acids. CDR1 and CDR2 from the germline V gene are LNHDA and SQIVND (reference sequence). The V segment lost 6 bases and the J segment 0 bases; nucleotides outside the gene matches: 11. CDR3 bases: TGTGCCAGTAGCTCCGGGACAGGGAGATTTTTGAACACTGAAGCTTTCTTT. Encoded protein: CASSSGTGRFLNTEAFF.

A note on this clone: The DNA is omitted, as the CDR3 cannot be located on it reliably, and the CDR3 follows TCRdb's listing. The chain couples TRBV6-2 or TRBV6-3 to TRBJ2-7; TRBD1, as called in the table, went unchecked against the DNA. The CDR3 region is 12 residues in length, termini included. Germline-derived CDR1 and CDR2 are MNHEY and SVGEGT. CDR3 in amino acids: CASSWGTGAGYF.

This sequence joins TRBV24-1 and TRBJ2-3; D gene ambiguous. Germline CDR1 reads KGHDR; CDR2 reads SFDVKD. V lost 4 bases and J 0 bases, leaving 10 bases between the germline ends. The CDR3 covers 15 residues. The CDR3 DNA sequence: TGTGCCACCAGTGAACCGGTGACTAGCACAGATACGCAGTATTTT. This codes for CATSEPVTSTDTQYF.

The chain joins TRBV10-3 to TRBJ1-1, with D unresolved. The V gene's germline CDR1 is ENHRY and CDR2 SYGVKD. Trimming pared 7 bases from V and 0 bases from J, leaving 12 bases between. This CDR3 comprises 14 residues. The CDR3 sequence: CAIIGGRMNTEAFF. The CDR3 DNA follows: TGTGCCATCATCGGCGGGAGGATGAACACTGAAGCTTTCTTT.

This clone is a singleton in its sample. In nucleotides, the CDR3 is TGTGCCAGCTCACCACCGGGACAGGCGGAGACCCAGTACTTC. It codes for CASSPPGQAETQYF. J is TRBJ2-5 and V is TRBV18; 8 bases agree with TRBD1. Germline V gene sequence: CDR1 KGHSH, CDR2 LQKENI. The CDR3 is 14 residues long. Unmatched junction bases numbered 2, after V lost 0 bases and J lost 5 bases.

This chain connects TRBV3-1 (or the pseudogene TRBV3-2) to TRBJ2-3; tentatively, D is TRBD1 (6 bases). The V gene lost 5 bases and the J gene lost 4 bases, with 16 bases spanning the gap. The CDR3 extends over 15 amino acids. Germline lookup yields CDR1 LGHDT and CDR2 YNNKEL (reference sequence). The CDR3 protein is CASSVTGFRADTQYF. CDR3 bases: TGTGCCAGCAGCGTTACAGGGTTTAGGGCAGATACGCAGTATTTT.

The chain is built from TRBV19 and TRBJ2-7, with 8 bases identical to TRBD1. V lost 2 bases, J lost 2 bases, and 5 bases stayed unmatched. This CDR3 region has 15 residues. CDR1 and CDR2 from the germline V gene are LNHDA and SQIVND (reference sequence). The CDR3 region is CASSISWTGPYEQYF. CDR3 sequence (DNA): TGTGCCAGTAGTATATCATGGACAGGGCCCTACGAGCAGTACTTC.

The chain has TRBV27 and TRBJ2-1; unclear D gene. The V gene's germline CDR1 is MNHEY and CDR2 SMNVEV (reference sequence). The CDR3 extends over 14 amino acids. Trimming stripped 2 bases from V and 6 bases from J, with 11 bases between. CDR3 nucleotide sequence: TGTGCCAGCAGTTTAAATGTCCAGTTCAATGAGCAGTTCTTC. Its translation: CASSLNVQFNEQFF.

V and J are TRBV5-1 and TRBJ2-2, with TRBD2 as a possible D gene (6 bases). This CDR3 is 14 amino acids long. Trimming took off 2 bases at V and 5 bases at J, with 10 bases between the two ends. Germline values: CDR1 SGHRS, CDR2 YFSETQ. The CDR3 DNA sequence: TGCGCCAGCAGCTTCGGGGCGGGGACCGGGGAGCTGTTTTTT. Protein: CASSFGAGTGELFF.

This chain links TRBV21-1 with TRBJ1-5; the table gives TRBD1 as D, unverified against the DNA. TRBV21-1 counts as a pseudogene. This CDR3 contains 15 residues. In DNA form, the CDR3 reads TGTGCCAGCAGTAGGGGACAGGGGTCGCATCAGCCCCAGCATTTT. Amino acids: CASSRGQGSHQPQHF.

Only a few counts were recorded for this clone. This chain links TRBV14 with TRBJ1-1, with 11 bases fitting TRBD1. There are 16 residues in the CDR3. The J segment lost 5 bases and the V segment lost 5 bases, leaving 10 bases of the junction unmatched. Germline CDR1 reads SGHDN; CDR2 reads FVKESK. The CDR3, as DNA: TGTGCCAGCAGCTCAGGACAGGGGGCCGCTCTGACTGAAGCTTTCTTT. Amino acids: CASSSGQGAALTEAFF.

The chain has TRBV11-2 and TRBJ2-2; possibly TRBD1 for D (6 bases). CDR1 SGHAT and CDR2 FQNNGV come from the germline V gene. The CDR3 is 15 amino acids. The V and J ends lost 5 bases and 6 bases respectively, with 16 bases between them. CDR3 residues: CASSHNQGNAGELFF. CDR3 DNA: TGTGCCAGCAGCCACAACCAGGGGAATGCCGGGGAGCTGTTTTTT.

This chain joins TRBV30 and TRBJ1-2, with 8 bases aligning to TRBD1. Germline assignment: CDR1 GTSNPN and CDR2 SVGIG (reference sequence). V lost 4 bases and J lost 4; bases outside the gene matches: 8. This CDR3 contains 14 residues. The CDR3 nucleotides are TGTGCCTGGAACAGGGGGTTAGGAGGCTATGGCTACACCTTC. Its translation: CAWNRGLGGYGYTF.

The chain couples TRBV10-2 to TRBJ1-2; 11 bases agree with TRBD1. This CDR3 is built from 14 residues. In germline, CDR1 is WSHSY, CDR2 SAAADI. Losses at the gene ends were 6 bases for V and 4 bases for J; bases not matched to a gene: 4. The CDR3 DNA reads as TGCGCCAGCAGCACCGGGACAGGGGGCTATGGCTACACCTTC. This translates into CASSTGTGGYGYTF.

V gene TRBV15 combines with J gene TRBJ1-3; no clear D gene. Germline assignment: CDR1 LNHNV and CDR2 YYDKDF (reference sequence). Trimming cost V 3 bases and J 0 bases, with 9 bases left between them. This CDR3 has 15 amino acids. The CDR3 DNA reads as TGTGCCACCAGCAGTAAAGCGTACTCTGGAAACACCATATATTTT. Translation gives CATSSKAYSGNTIYF.

This CDR3 reads CASQVSGWSSPLHF. The DNA for the CDR3 is TGTGCCAGTCAGGTTTCGGGATGGAGTTCACCCCTCCACTTT. The chain is built from TRBV19 and TRBJ1-6; D ambiguous. The germline V and J ends were trimmed by 8 bases and 9 bases, with 17 bases remaining between them. CDR1 and CDR2 from the germline V gene are LNHDA and SQIVND (reference sequence). This CDR3 has 14 residues. Variable domain in full (rest from reference TRBV19 and TRBJ1-6): DGGITQSPKYLFRKEGQNVTLSCEQNLNHDAMYWYRQDPGQGLRLIYYSQIVNDFQKGDIAEGYSVSREKKESFPLTVTSAQKNPTAFYLCASQVSGWSSPLHFGNGTRLTVT.

This clone was seen a handful of times. This sequence joins TRBV27 and TRBJ2-3, with D possibly matching TRBD2 (6 bases). The V gene's germline CDR1 is MNHEY and CDR2 SMNVEV (reference sequence). Trimming cost V 3 bases and J 3 bases, with 13 bases left between them. The CDR3 has 15 amino acids. The CDR3: CASSFSAGQTDTQYF. CDR3 in DNA: TGTGCCAGCAGTTTTTCGGCGGGGCAAACAGATACGCAGTATTTT.

The gene calls are TRBV18 and TRBJ1-4, with 11 bases matching TRBD1. Germline CDR1 is KGHSH and CDR2 is LQKENI. J gave up 7 bases and V 6 bases, and 7 bases lay outside the gene matches. The CDR3 loop spans 15 amino acids. The CDR3 is CASSPGTGGREKLFF. CDR3 bases: TGTGCCAGCTCGCCTGGGACAGGGGGGCGTGAAAAACTGTTTTTT.

The chain uses TRBV24-1 and TRBJ2-1, with 7 positions matching TRBD2. J gave up 5 bases and V 8 bases, and 11 bases lay outside the gene matches. CDR1 KGHDR and CDR2 SFDVKD come from the germline V gene. The length of the CDR3 is 15 residues. CDR3 residues: CATKSLASRDNEQFF. In nucleotides, the CDR3 is TGTGCCACCAAATCACTAGCGAGCAGGGACAATGAGCAGTTCTTC.